A single sample gave rise to the 16 T cell receptor beta chains below, sequenced in a study of cytomegalovirus exposure and HLA in healthy donors. Primers included in the PCR were 60 Vbeta and 13 Jbeta primers. This table comes from immunoSEQ multiplex PCR, and its TCRdb copy is limited to in-frame clones, with some not included. The sample has 110,000 to 150,000 clones; around 85% are singletons. The sequenced sample consisted of PBMCs. The receptors derive from a female donor in good health and CMV-seronegative.

The J gene is TRBJ2-7, the V gene TRBV5-6; D not resolved. Trimming removed 0 bases from V and 4 bases from J, with 8 bases in between. Germline loops: CDR1 SGHDT, CDR2 YYEEEE. The CDR3 length is 13 residues. CDR3 region: CASSLGDLYEQYF. Written as DNA, the CDR3 is TGTGCCAGCAGCTTGGGAGATCTTTACGAGCAGTACTTC.

This clone was observed a handful of times. The CDR3 is CASSLGGVIHEKLFF. CDR3 in DNA: TGTGCCAGTAGCCTCGGGGGAGTTATACATGAAAAACTGTTTTTT. This chain uses TRBV19 with TRBJ1-4, with D possibly being TRBD1 (5 bases). There are 15 residues in the CDR3. V lost 6 bases to trimming and J lost 6 bases, with 17 bases between them. CDR1 is LNHDA and CDR2 is SQIVND in the germline V gene (reference sequence).

The chain carries TRBV19 and TRBJ2-7; D may be TRBD2 (7 bases). Trimming pared 3 bases from V and 4 bases from J, leaving 13 bases between. This CDR3 contains 14 residues. Per germline, CDR1 LNHDA and CDR2 SQIVND (reference sequence). CDR3 residues: CASSIGGGDYEQYF. The CDR3 bases are TGTGCCAGTAGTATCGGAGGGGGGGATTACGAGCAGTACTTC.

V is TRBV28 and J is TRBJ2-1, with 9 nucleotides matching TRBD1. V trimming: 6 bases; J trimming: 7 bases; junction bases outside the gene matches: 7. CDR1 is MDHEN, CDR2 SYDVKM, per germline. This CDR3 contains 14 residues. Here the CDR3 reads CASSQGTGLNEQFF. CDR3 coding DNA: TGTGCCAGCAGCCAGGGGACAGGGTTAAATGAGCAGTTCTTC.

V and J are TRBV4-1 and TRBJ2-1; D possibly corresponds to TRBD2 (5 bases). In germline, CDR1 is MGHRA, CDR2 YSYEKL. V lost 0 bases, J lost 10 bases, and 13 bases lay in between. The CDR3 contains 14 residues. The CDR3 region is CASSQEGLAGEQFF. The CDR3 DNA sequence: TGCGCCAGCAGCCAAGAAGGGTTGGCGGGCGAGCAGTTCTTC.

This clone came up a few times. V gene TRBV4-1 combines with J gene TRBJ1-5; 9 bases align to TRBD1. In germline, CDR1 is MGHRA, CDR2 YSYEKL. The length of the CDR3 is 14 residues. Germline trimming cut 5 bases from V and 5 bases from J; bases unmatched to any gene: 4. Written as DNA, the CDR3 is TGCGCCAGCAGCGCTAGACAGGGGGATCAGCCCCAGCATTTT. Translated: CASSARQGDQPQHF.

Only a few counts were recorded for this clone. The rearrangement links TRBV30 to TRBJ1-2, with 7 bases fitting TRBD1. Looked up from germline, CDR1 is GTSNPN and CDR2 is SVGIG (reference sequence). This CDR3 has 13 residues. J gave up 3 bases and V 7 bases, and 8 bases lay outside the gene matches. The CDR3 DNA sequence: TGTGCCTTACCCCGGACAGGTGACTATGGCTACACCTTC. This encodes CALPRTGDYGYTF.

This chain joins TRBV6-1 and TRBJ2-1; TRBD2 matches 7 bases. The germline V gene encodes CDR1 MNHNS and CDR2 SASEGT. This CDR3 is 15 amino acids long. V lost 4 bases to trimming and J lost 0 bases; unmatched junction nucleotides: 3. CDR3 sequence (DNA): TGTGCCAGCAGTGGAGGCGGGAGCTCCTACAATGAGCAGTTCTTC. It is translated as CASSGGGSSYNEQFF.

The gene calls are TRBV4-1 and TRBJ2-5; TRBD2 aligns across 8 bases. The CDR3 loop spans 20 amino acids. CDR1 is MGHRA, CDR2 YSYEKL, per germline. The V and J ends lost 1 base and 4 bases, in that order; junction bases with no gene match: 20. In nucleotides, the CDR3 is TGCGCCAGCAGCCAAGCCTTATTTCTAGCGGGTCGAGCAAGGGGAGAGACCCAGTACTTC. Its translation is CASSQALFLAGRARGETQYF.

The chain is built from TRBV2 and TRBJ2-2; the match to TRBD2 covers 9 bases. The CDR3 loop spans 16 amino acids. Trimming took 1 base from V and 5 from J; bases not matched to a gene: 5. In germline, CDR1 is SNHLY, CDR2 FYNNEI. The CDR3 protein is CASSEGAGGHTGELFF. The CDR3 region has the DNA TGTGCCAGCAGTGAAGGGGCGGGAGGGCATACCGGGGAGCTGTTTTTT.

V is TRBV4-2 and J is TRBJ2-7, with 7 bases that match TRBD1. CDR1 is LGHNA and CDR2 is YNFKEQ in the germline V gene. The CDR3 covers 16 residues. The trim removed 4 bases at V and 5 bases at J, leaving 14 bases unmatched. The CDR3 sequence is CASSLNGVGGYNEQYF. CDR3 sequence (DNA): TGTGCCAGCAGCCTTAACGGGGTAGGGGGCTACAACGAGCAGTACTTC.

A few counts support this clone. The gene calls are TRBV9 and TRBJ2-1; TRBD2 might be the D (6 bases). The V gene lost 0 bases and the J gene lost 3 bases, with 13 bases spanning the gap. This CDR3 is built from 16 residues. The V gene's germline CDR1 is SGDLS and CDR2 YYNGEE. In DNA form, the CDR3 reads TGTGCCAGCAGCGTAGGTCCGGAGGGTGGCTACAATGAGCAGTTCTTC. This encodes CASSVGPEGGYNEQFF.

The chain uses TRBV7-9 and TRBJ2-7; D may be TRBD2 (7 bases). Trimming took 7 bases from V and 2 from J, leaving 15 bases between them. Germline V CDR1 and CDR2: SEHNR, FQNEAQ (reference sequence). The CDR3 has 14 amino acids. As DNA, the CDR3 is TGTGCCAGCATCCGCATAGGGGGGGCCTACGAGCAGTACTTC. Translating it yields CASIRIGGAYEQYF.

The chain has TRBV6-5 and TRBJ2-3, with D tentatively TRBD2 (5 bases). The germline gives CDR1 MNHEY, CDR2 SVGAGI. This CDR3 comprises 14 residues. The V end lost 2 bases, the J end lost 3 bases, and 9 bases lay between the germline ends. This chain's CDR3 is CASSYKLETDTQYF. The CDR3 DNA is TGTGCCAGCAGTTACAAACTAGAGACAGATACGCAGTATTTT.

The genes are TRBV6-5 and TRBJ2-2, with 8 positions matching TRBD2. Germline CDR1 is MNHEY and CDR2 is SVGAGI. V shed 8 bases and J 6 bases; nucleotides not matched to a gene: 5. The CDR3 contains 13 residues. The CDR3 protein is CASGREVPGELFF. The DNA for the CDR3 is TGTGCCAGCGGGCGGGAGGTCCCCGGGGAGCTGTTTTTT.

The chain has TRBV9 and TRBJ2-7; 8 nucleotides match TRBD1. The CDR3 spans 15 residues. V was pared by 2 bases and J by 0 bases, with 4 bases of the junction left unmatched. Per the germline V gene, CDR1 is SGDLS and CDR2 is YYNGEE. CDR3 in DNA: TGTGCCAGCAGCGTCGGACAGGGACTCTCCTACGAGCAGTACTTC. This gives the protein CASSVGQGLSYEQYF.